This is a list of T cell receptor beta chains from one sample in a study of cytomegalovirus exposure and HLA in healthy donors. Generated by immunoSEQ multiplex PCR, the TCRdb table keeps only in-frame clones and is missing some. The table lists under 150,000 clones, roughly 89% of them singletons, with approximately 4.7% in the top ten. Sample: PBMCs. The receptors were gathered from a woman aged 25 to 39 in good health and CMV-seronegative. Each CDR3 is given with its conserved first and last residue. The order of the fields is V gene, J gene, clone size, D gene, CDR3 protein, CDR3 DNA. D genes are given only for firm matches. Clone size is given for some rows only: seen once, a few or many times, or a class if the clone is expanded.

TRBV27	TRBJ1-5	-	TRBD1	CASSLSAQRPGQGGNQPQHF	TGTGCCAGCAGTTTATCGGCCCAGCGACCGGGACAGGGGGGCAATCAGCCCCAGCATTTT
TRBV4-3	TRBJ2-5	-	TRBD1	CASSHGQGIETQYF	TGCGCCAGCAGCCACGGACAGGGGATCGAGACCCAGTACTTC
TRBV9	TRBJ2-2	-	-	CASSVRSRGGTGELFF	TGTGCCAGCAGCGTAAGGAGCAGAGGGGGCACCGGGGAGCTGTTTTTT
TRBV28	TRBJ2-7	once	TRBD1	CASSRQGASTFSYEQYF	TGTGCCAGCAGTCGACAGGGGGCGTCAACTTTTTCTTACGAGCAGTACTTC
TRBV11-2	TRBJ1-1	-	-	CASSLSFSQRGTEAFF	TGTGCCAGCAGCTTGTCTTTCTCACAGAGGGGGACTGAAGCTTTCTTT
TRBV27	TRBJ2-7	-	TRBD2	CASSLRGVNLYEQYF	TGTGCCAGCAGTTTACGGGGGGTTAACCTTTACGAGCAGTACTTC
TRBV7-2	TRBJ1-6	-	-	CASSLVPGLGSPLHF	TGTGCCAGCAGCTTGGTTCCAGGGTTAGGATCACCCCTCCACTTT
TRBV5-6	TRBJ2-2	-	TRBD1	CASSRYDRGLELFF	TGTGCCAGCAGCAGATATGACAGGGGGCTCGAGCTGTTTTTT
TRBV27	TRBJ2-7	-	-	CASSQSGITKTLTYEQYF	TGTGCCAGCAGCCAGTCCGGGATCACCAAGACCCTTACCTACGAGCAGTACTTC
TRBV7-3	TRBJ2-2	-	-	CASSFTGGTGELFF	TGTGCCAGCAGCTTTACCGGGGGAACCGGGGAGCTGTTTTTT
TRBV15	TRBJ2-7	-	-	CATSRDRGFYEQYF	TGTGCCACCAGCAGAGATAGGGGTTTCTACGAGCAGTACTTC
TRBV7-9	TRBJ2-1	few	TRBD1	CASSGGQFGSSYNEQFF	TGTGCCAGCAGCGGGGGACAGTTCGGAAGCTCCTACAATGAGCAGTTCTTC
TRBV9	TRBJ1-4	-	-	CASSGGATNEKLFF	TGTGCCAGCAGCGGGGGCGCGACTAATGAAAAACTGTTTTTT
TRBV28	TRBJ2-5	-	TRBD1	CASSGDRGRPQETQYF	TGTGCCAGCAGTGGGGACAGGGGGCGCCCCCAAGAGACCCAGTACTTC
TRBV7-9	TRBJ1-1	once	-	CASLKGDMNTEAFF	TGTGCCAGCCTAAAGGGGGACATGAACACTGAAGCTTTCTTT
TRBV6-5	TRBJ1-1	-	-	CASSLGGDEAFF	TGTGCCAGCTCCCTGGGGGGGGATGAAGCTTTCTTT
TRBV5-4	TRBJ1-3	-	-	CASSYYSGNTIYF	TGTGCCAGCAGCTACTACTCTGGAAACACCATATATTTT
TRBV7-6	TRBJ2-1	-	TRBD1	CASSFRDSAYNEQFF	TGTGCCAGCAGCTTTCGGGACAGCGCCTACAATGAGCAGTTCTTC
TRBV19	TRBJ1-2	-	-	CASSIVAWRAGRANYGYTF	TGTGCCAGTAGTATCGTGGCGTGGAGGGCAGGGAGAGCTAACTATGGCTACACCTTC
TRBV30	TRBJ2-7	-	TRBD2	CAGARGLAPSYEQYF	TGTGCCGGGGCAAGAGGACTAGCGCCCTCCTACGAGCAGTACTTC
TRBV9	TRBJ2-5	-	-	CASSNAYRETQYF	TGTGCCAGCAGTAATGCGTACAGAGAGACCCAGTACTTC
TRBV27	TRBJ2-7	-	TRBD1	CASRIDRGSYEQYF	TGTGCCAGCAGGATAGACAGGGGATCCTACGAGCAGTACTTC
TRBV19	TRBJ2-7	-	TRBD1	CASSPGTGGFEQYF	TGTGCCAGTAGCCCCGGGACAGGGGGCTTCGAGCAGTACTTC
TRBV28	TRBJ1-5	few	TRBD1	CASSLWLTGGNNQPQHF	TGTGCCAGCAGTTTATGGCTAACAGGGGGGAACAATCAGCCCCAGCATTTT
TRBV19	TRBJ1-1	-	-	CASSPGVTEAFF	TGTGCCAGTAGTCCCGGGGTTACTGAAGCTTTCTTT
TRBV19	TRBJ1-1	-	-	CASSHPPGHQTDPEAFF	TGTGCCAGTAGTCATCCGCCGGGACATCAAACGGACCCTGAAGCTTTCTTT
TRBV28	TRBJ2-7	once	-	CASSSTSTGSYEQYF	TGTGCCAGCAGTTCTACTAGCACGGGCTCCTACGAGCAGTACTTC
TRBV4-2	TRBJ2-1	-	-	CASSQDPGSYNEQFF	TGTGCCAGCAGCCAAGACCCGGGTTCCTACAATGAGCAGTTCTTC
TRBV10-3	TRBJ2-5	-	-	CAISSRETQYF	TGTGCCATCTCGTCGCGAGAGACCCAGTACTTC
TRBV9	TRBJ2-3	-	TRBD2	CASSVGSGGTHTQYF	TGTGCCAGCAGCGTAGGTAGCGGGGGTACGCATACGCAGTATTTT
TRBV7-2	TRBJ1-1	-	-	CASSSNPGDTEAFF	TGTGCCAGCAGCTCAAACCCAGGGGACACTGAAGCTTTCTTT
TRBV9	TRBJ2-5	-	TRBD2	CASSVGLDWREETQYF	TGTGCCAGCAGCGTAGGCCTGGACTGGCGGGAGGAGACCCAGTACTTC
TRBV27	TRBJ2-7	once	TRBD1	CASRSRAGQGYEQYF	TGTGCCAGCAGGTCCCGAGCGGGACAGGGCTACGAGCAGTACTTC
TRBV7-9	TRBJ2-1	-	-	CASSPGGSSIEQFF	TGTGCCAGCAGCCCCGGGGGATCTAGCATTGAGCAGTTCTTC
TRBV29-1	TRBJ2-7	-	-	CSVGRAGRNEQYF	TGCAGCGTTGGACGCGCTGGGAGGAACGAGCAGTACTTC
TRBV5-1	TRBJ2-1	-	TRBD1	CASSLGTGDLDEQFF	TGCGCCAGCAGCTTGGGGACAGGGGATTTAGATGAGCAGTTCTTC
TRBV7-3	TRBJ2-1	-	-	CASSASGLYNEQFF	TGTGCCAGCAGCGCCTCGGGATTATACAATGAGCAGTTCTTC
TRBV7-8	TRBJ2-1	-	TRBD1	CASSVPSGTGDYNEQFF	TGTGCCAGCAGCGTCCCCTCCGGGACAGGGGACTACAATGAGCAGTTCTTC
TRBV13	TRBJ2-7	-	-	CASSSYSPYEQYF	TGTGCCAGCAGCTCCTACTCCCCCTACGAGCAGTACTTC
TRBV28	TRBJ1-2	-	-	CAGGRGNYGYTF	TGTGCCGGAGGTCGGGGAAACTATGGCTACACCTTC
TRBV2	TRBJ1-2	-	TRBD1	CASSLTSTGSGSNYGYTF	TGTGCCAGCAGTCTGACCTCGACAGGGAGCGGCTCTAACTATGGCTACACCTTC
TRBV7-8	TRBJ2-7	-	-	CASSVDSSYEQYF	TGTGCCAGCAGCGTTGACAGCTCCTACGAGCAGTACTTC
TRBV5-5	TRBJ1-2	-	-	CASSFEGDGYTF	TGTGCCAGCAGCTTTGAAGGGGATGGCTACACCTTC
TRBV7-2	TRBJ2-1	once	-	CASTLGNYPYNEQFF	TGTGCCAGCACCCTAGGTAATTATCCGTACAATGAGCAGTTCTTC
TRBV19	TRBJ2-1	-	TRBD2	CASSMSAGGYNEQFF	TGTGCCAGTAGTATGAGCGCGGGGGGGTACAATGAGCAGTTCTTC
TRBV7-9	TRBJ2-2	-	-	CASSLVAYTGELFF	TGTGCCAGCAGCTTAGTAGCTTACACCGGGGAGCTGTTTTTT